What follows are 11 T cell receptor beta chains derived from one specimen sequenced in a study of T cell responses to AZD1222 COVID-19 vaccine. TCRdb's copy holds only in-frame clones and misses some; the assay was immunoSEQ multiplex PCR. This sample has some 65,000 clones; 75% to 85% occur once, and the top ten carry more than 20%. Material: peripheral blood, obtained on day 0 of MenACWY control vaccination. The receptors derive from an adult in good health.

The chain combines TRBV4-2 with TRBJ2-1; no reliable D call. The germline V and J ends were trimmed by 2 bases and 0 bases, with 11 bases remaining between them. The CDR3 is made up of 16 amino acids. The germline CDR1 and CDR2 sequences are LGHNA and YNFKEQ. The CDR3 sequence is CASSQFPLSSYNEQFF. DNA of the CDR3: TGTGCCAGCAGCCAATTCCCACTAAGCTCCTACAATGAGCAGTTCTTC.

The rearrangement joins TRBV3-1 (or the pseudogene TRBV3-2) to TRBJ2-3, with 9 bases aligning to TRBD1. Germline V lookup: CDR1 LGHDT, CDR2 YNNKEL (reference sequence). The CDR3 contains 14 residues. The J segment lost 5 bases and the V segment lost 3 bases, leaving 3 bases of the junction unmatched. CDR3 loop: CASSQGQGRDTQYF. CDR3 nucleotide sequence: TGTGCCAGCAGCCAGGGACAGGGCAGAGATACGCAGTATTTT.

The chain has TRBV30 and TRBJ2-5; the D gene is possibly TRBD2 (6 bases). Trimming removed 2 bases from V and 5 bases from J, with 15 bases in between. CDR1 GTSNPN and CDR2 SVGIG come from the germline V gene (reference sequence). The CDR3 spans 14 residues. The CDR3 DNA sequence: TGTGCCTGGAGTCGAGGCGGGATGGCGGAGACCCAGTACTTC. It encodes CAWSRGGMAETQYF.

The chain links TRBV6-2 or TRBV6-3 to TRBJ1-4; D is perhaps TRBD1 (6 bases). Trimming took off 2 bases at V and 5 bases at J, with 18 bases between the two ends. The length of the CDR3 is 17 residues. From germline, CDR1 is MNHEY and CDR2 SVGEGT. The CDR3: CASSYILQGPRNEKLFF. CDR3 sequence (DNA): TGTGCCAGCAGTTACATCCTCCAGGGGCCGCGGAATGAAAAACTGTTTTTT.

This clone came up a few times. The chain recombines TRBV6-5 with TRBJ1-2; 7 nucleotides line up with TRBD1. With 2 bases clipped from V and 7 bases from J, the junction kept 7 bases outside the gene matches. The CDR3 extends over 14 amino acids. Germline lookup yields CDR1 MNHEY and CDR2 SVGAGI. The DNA for the CDR3 is TGTGCCAGCAGTTACGAGGGGGCGAGGGGTGGCTACACCTTC. It codes for CASSYEGARGGYTF.

Of note for this clone: Other DNA sequences in the sample encode the same CDR3. The chain links TRBV3-1 (or the pseudogene TRBV3-2) to TRBJ1-1, with D possibly matching TRBD1 (6 bases). Germline V gives CDR1 LGHDT, CDR2 YNNKEL (reference sequence). The CDR3 sequence is 12 residues long. V dropped 3 bases and J dropped 5 bases, with 7 bases sitting between them. The CDR3 DNA reads TGTGCCAGCAGCCAGGGGGCAACTGAAGCTTTCTTT. Its translation is CASSQGATEAFF.

The table lists this clone with a few counts. V and J are TRBV3-1 (or the pseudogene TRBV3-2) and TRBJ1-4; no clear D gene. Trimming stripped 0 bases from V and 8 bases from J, with 7 bases between. This CDR3 contains 13 residues. The germline gives CDR1 LGHDT, CDR2 YNNKEL (reference sequence). CDR3 bases: TGTGCCAGCAGCCAAGATCACGGCGAAAAACTGTTTTTT. Translating gives CASSQDHGEKLFF.

The chain carries TRBV7-2 and TRBJ2-3, with 11 bases aligning to TRBD2. V was clipped by 5 bases and J by 6 bases; unmatched bases: 4. This CDR3 is built from 14 residues. Germline V gene lookup returns CDR1 SGHTA and CDR2 FQGNSA. The CDR3 protein is CASSLSSGGDTQYF. DNA for the CDR3: TGTGCCAGCAGCCTATCTAGCGGGGGGGATACGCAGTATTTT.

The chain is built from TRBV2 and TRBJ2-1; 11 bases are a match to TRBD2. The germline V gene has CDR1 SNHLY and CDR2 FYNNEI. CDR3 length: 15 amino acids. J was trimmed by 7 bases and V by 2 bases; bases with no gene match: 4. CDR3 sequence (DNA): TGTGCCAGCAGTGAAAGGGCTAGCGGGAGGAATGAGCAGTTCTTC. It codes for CASSERASGRNEQFF.

The chain links TRBV7-9 to TRBJ2-7, with a tentative D call TRBD1 (6 bases). This CDR3 comprises 13 residues. Germline V gene sequence: CDR1 SEHNR, CDR2 FQNEAQ (reference sequence). Trimming cost V 3 bases and J 3 bases, with 9 bases left between them. The chain's CDR3 is CASSFARGYEQYF. The DNA for the CDR3 is TGTGCCAGCAGCTTCGCCAGGGGCTACGAGCAGTACTTC.

The V call is TRBV11-2, the J call TRBJ2-1; D is ambiguous. CDR1 is SGHAT and CDR2 is FQNNGV in the germline V gene. The CDR3 loop spans 12 amino acids. V gave up 4 bases and J gave up 2 bases, with 3 bases separating them. The CDR3 region is CASSSTYNEQFF. The CDR3 DNA sequence: TGTGCCAGCAGCTCCACCTACAATGAGCAGTTCTTC.